A selection of T cell receptor beta chains follows, all from one sample in a study of a mutant IDH1 vaccine in newly diagnosed glioma. The assay was immunoSEQ multiplex PCR, and TCRdb's table has in-frame clones only and misses some. The table shows around 60,000 clones, with 85% occurring only once. Which antigens these TCRs recognize remains unknown. The material sequenced was PBMCs, taken from a glioma patient whose treatment included an IDH1 peptide vaccine. These receptors were collected from a man aged 25 to 45 with glioma. Both conserved end residues are trimmed from each CDR3. The order of the fields is clone size, V gene, CDR3 protein. Expanded clones get a size class; other rows say once, few or many, or leave the size out.

.	TRBV9	ASSVMGLAYEQF
.	TRBV5-1	ASSFGRGIEDTEAF
once	TRBV27	ASSIPQGYEQF
.	TRBV14	ASSQAGGRNTEAF
.	TRBV11-2	ASSSSDRTNTEAF
.	TRBV9	ASSAGLISNQPQH
.	TRBV7-2	ASSFTRPDTQY
.	TRBV19	ASRVRTSGLNTEAF
.	TRBV5-6	ASSLGGAGTEAF
.	TRBV5-4	ASSGGQHNEKLF
.	TRBV6-5	ASSYKGLDIQY
.	TRBV6-5	ASRDREETQY
.	TRBV19	ASSTDRGRSYEQY
.	TRBV18	ASSPPVYRPSSYNSPLH
.	TRBV5-5	ASSSDAWGKYEQY
.	TRBV20-1	SASRSYEQY
.	TRBV28	ASRNSGGAIEQF
.	TRBV5-1	ASSPGTGALEKLF
.	TRBV19	ASSIFAGQGQGGYT
.	TRBV9	ASSVEPGQLGNQPQH
.	TRBV5-1	ASSGTVAYEQY
.	TRBV5-1	ASSLVGGREAF
.	TRBV28	ASTPPSGGTDTQY
.	TRBV10-3	AISPGQGAVGAF
.	TRBV7-6	ASSLNPGMNTEAF
.	TRBV6-5	ASSPTAHGYT
.	TRBV7-8	ASSYEGLERETQY
.	TRBV9	ASSRDAASGANVLT
.	TRBV5-1	ASRKTGNRGSYNSPLH
.	TRBV2	ASSGAGNSYEQY
once	TRBV19	ASSIRRDRRSGTEAF
.	TRBV2	AKDQENGYEQY
once	TRBV28	ASSFRLWGRRTEAF
.	TRBV6-4	ASSDDWGQSNEQF
.	TRBV19	ASRRTSSYEQY
.	TRBV19	ASSDSMNTEAF
.	TRBV6-6	ASSYSTSTDTQY
few	TRBV30	AWSVRNTEAF
.	TRBV14	ASSIRTGGPGYNEQF
.	TRBV7-2	ASSLAVRTSGSYEQY
.	TRBV6-1	ASKRTYNYGYT
once	TRBV7-9	ASSLGKLRGQGITGELF
.	TRBV27	ASSLLGPRGYEQY
few	TRBV18	ASSGMENTEAF
.	TRBV27	ASSIRQGFNEKLF
.	TRBV19	ATAGQGNQPQH
.	TRBV5-1	ASSFGQALRGSYGYT
.	TRBV25-1	ASSELRGSPLH
.	TRBV7-6	ASSLSGGRGETQY
.	TRBV5-1	ASSSRQGGEKLF
.	TRBV6-1	ASSDRRRRAEAF
.	TRBV18	ASSPPGLANYGYT
.	TRBV6-6	ASSPRTANTEAF